What follows are 7 T cell receptor beta chains derived from one specimen sequenced in a study of T-cell reconstitution after alpha-beta-depleted transplantation in children. The authors prepared the TCRbeta library with unique molecular identifiers. TCRdb re-called the PCR reads with MiXCR, one entry per CDR3 protein. Of 800,000 to 1,000,000 distinct CDR3 sequences in the sample, roughly 29% are singletons; the top ten hold over 25%. The sample was PBMCs, mostly from graft donor cells, taken 360 days after TCRalphabeta/CD19-depleted stem cell transplant. The source of these receptors is a boy younger than two who had a stem cell transplant for SCID, so the T cells may come from the graft donor.

This clonotype was seen more than once but under ten times. V usage is TRBV20-1 and J usage is TRBJ1-2; 9 positions agree with TRBD1. The CDR3 spans 14 residues. Germline loops: CDR1 DFQATT, CDR2 SNEGSKA (reference sequence). The V and J ends lost 1 base and 4 bases, in that order; junction bases with no gene match: 4. CDR3 DNA: TGCAGTGCTAGAGTCCCGACAGGGGGCTATGGCTACACCTTC. Translation: CSARVPTGGYGYTF.

The V and J genes are TRBV18 and TRBJ2-7, with D perhaps matching TRBD2 (5 bases). Trimming pared 2 bases from V and 6 bases from J, leaving 17 bases between. Germline assignment: CDR1 KGHSH and CDR2 LQKENI. The CDR3 runs 15 residues. The CDR3 bases are TGTGCCAGCTCACCAGGGAGCACCCCGATGGTCGAGCAGTACTTC. Translated, it gives CASSPGSTPMVEQYF.

V gene TRBV28 combines with J gene TRBJ2-6; possible D gene TRBD2, 5 bases. Looked up from germline, CDR1 is MDHEN and CDR2 is SYDVKM. The CDR3 is 16 residues long. V was clipped by 7 bases and J by 0 bases, with 13 bases between them. The CDR3 reads CASIPSGNSGANVLTF. CDR3 DNA sequence: TGTGCCAGCATCCCCAGCGGCAACTCTGGGGCCAACGTCCTGACTTTC.

The chain joins TRBV7-2 to TRBJ2-2, with TRBD2 matching 10 bases. The CDR3 covers 16 residues. CDR1 and CDR2 (germline): SGHTA, FQGNSA. With 6 bases clipped from V and 2 bases from J, the junction kept 6 bases outside the gene matches. CDR3 DNA sequence: TGTGCCAGCAGAGATCGGACTAGCGGAAACACCGGGGAGCTGTTTTTT. Translation: CASRDRTSGNTGELFF.

The V call is TRBV29-1, the J call TRBJ2-3; D is perhaps TRBD1 or TRBD2 (5 bases each). This CDR3 region has 12 residues. Germline V gene sequence: CDR1 SQVTM, CDR2 ANQGSEA. Trimming shortened V by 6 bases and J by 5 bases, and 12 bases separated the two germline ends. The CDR3 DNA reads TGCAGCGTAGGGGTTGAGGGAGATACGCAGTATTTT. Its protein is CSVGVEGDTQYF.

For the CDR3, the DNA is TGCGCCAGCAGCTTCTCAGGAAATAGCAATCAGCCCCAGCATTTT. This codes for CASSFSGNSNQPQHF. The chain couples TRBV5-1 to TRBJ1-5; D gene uncertain. Germline V CDR1 and CDR2: SGHRS, YFSETQ. V was trimmed by 2 bases and J by 0 bases, leaving 9 bases between them. The CDR3 has 15 residues.

This clonotype showed up just a few times. The rearrangement links TRBV5-5 to TRBJ1-6; 9 nucleotides align to TRBD1. This CDR3 is built from 14 residues. Germline loops: CDR1 SGHKS, CDR2 YYEKEE (reference sequence). V gave up 1 base and J gave up 9 bases; unmatched junction bases: 2. DNA for the CDR3: TGTGCCAGCAGCTTGCGACAGGGGGGTTCACCCCTCCACTTT. Translated: CASSLRQGGSPLHF.